This TCR beta chain stems from a study of blood T cell repertoires in COVID-19. Looking at the study overall: The United States, Italy and Spain provided the acute and convalescent COVID-19 samples. Sources were T cells, B-cell-depleted T cells, or PBMCs; the material itself was cDNA or gDNA.

The CDR3 consists of 16 residues. Method: immunoSEQ multiplex PCR; TCRdb's copy keeps in-frame clones and lacks some. The sample shows 300,000 to 500,000 clones, roughly 90% of them seen only once. The sequencing sample was made of PBMCs or T cells enriched from blood (not recorded which). The chain carries TRBV21-1 and TRBJ1-5; the table's D gene call, TRBD1, was not cross checked with the DNA. TRBV21-1 is reported as a pseudogene. This receptor was obtained from a woman under 40 with acute COVID-19. CDR3 DNA sequence: TGTGCCAGCAGCAAAACCCGAGGACAGAAGAATCAGCCCCAGCATTTT. Translation: CASSKTRGQKNQPQHF.